Listed below are T cell receptor beta chains from one sample, sequenced in a study of technical replicates of blood from several donors. Data came from immunoSEQ multiplex PCR; TCRdb stores just in-frame clones and leaves some out. The sample holds about 76,000 clones; around nine tenths are singletons and the top ten take 0.25%. The sample comprised T cells isolated from PBMCs. The source is a human donor in good health. Both conserved end residues are part of each CDR3. The D gene is left open where the match is weak. Some rows mark clone size as missing; the rest say once, few, many or name a class of expanded clone.

J gene	V gene	clone size	D gene	CDR3 DNA	CDR3 protein
TRBJ2-1	TRBV29-1	NA	TRBD2	TGCAGCGTCGATAGGACTAGCGGGGGGAACTACAATGAGCAGTTCTTC	CSVDRTSGGNYNEQFF
TRBJ1-6	TRBV7-9	NA	NA	TGTGCCAGCAGCTCAACAGGGCAGTCACCCCTCCACTTT	CASSSTGQSPLHF
TRBJ2-2	TRBV7-3	NA	NA	TGTGCCAGCAGTCCCGGGACTCTGAACACCGGGGAGCTGTTTTTT	CASSPGTLNTGELFF
TRBJ1-2	TRBV6-5	NA	TRBD1	TGTGCCAGCAGAAGAGGGACAGAGTTTAACTATGGCTACACCTTC	CASRRGTEFNYGYTF
TRBJ1-2	TRBV5-1	NA	TRBD1	TGCGCCAGCAGCATTGAACCGGGACAGGGCGGCGATGGCTACACCTTC	CASSIEPGQGGDGYTF
TRBJ2-7	TRBV4-1	NA	NA	TGCGCCAGCAGCTTGGAACTAGGTTCCTACGAGCAGTACTTC	CASSLELGSYEQYF
TRBJ2-1	TRBV5-4	once	TRBD2	TGTGCCAGCAGCTGGGGGGGAGCCCTCTACAATGAGCAGTTCTTC	CASSWGGALYNEQFF
TRBJ1-2	TRBV15	NA	NA	TGTGCCACCAGCAGAGGAGGTGGTTCAGGGCCGAACTATGGCTACACCTTC	CATSRGGGSGPNYGYTF
TRBJ2-7	TRBV4-2	once	NA	TGTGCCAGCAGCCAACGGCAGCCATGGGGGGGCCAGTATTACGAGCAGTACTTC	CASSQRQPWGGQYYEQYF
TRBJ2-3	TRBV5-1	once	NA	TGCGCCAGCAGCTTTGGGGGGACGTCGAAAGCAGATACGCAGTATTTT	CASSFGGTSKADTQYF
TRBJ2-5	TRBV28	NA	TRBD1	TGTGCCAGCAGTTCAGCGGGACAGGGGGTACAAGAGACCCAGTACTTC	CASSSAGQGVQETQYF
TRBJ2-2	TRBV27	NA	TRBD2	TGTGCCAGCAGTTCCCCGAACAGCGGGAGGGGCGCCGGGGAGCTGTTTTTT	CASSSPNSGRGAGELFF
TRBJ2-7	TRBV4-1	NA	NA	TGCGCCAGCAGCCAAGATGGAGAGGGGGGGGAGCAGTACTTC	CASSQDGEGGEQYF
TRBJ2-3	TRBV15	NA	TRBD2	TGTGCCACCAGCTCGGAGGAAGCGGGAGGGCCCGGAGATACGCAGTATTTT	CATSSEEAGGPGDTQYF
TRBJ1-2	TRBV15	NA	NA	TGTGCCACCAGGTCGGAGTATTATGGCTACACCTTC	CATRSEYYGYTF
TRBJ2-1	TRBV18	NA	NA	TGTGCCAGCTCACCAACACAGGGTGGCAATGAGCAGTTCTTC	CASSPTQGGNEQFF
TRBJ1-4	TRBV5-1	NA	NA	TGCGCCAGCAGCGGAGGACGGCTGAATGAAAAACTGTTTTTT	CASSGGRLNEKLFF
TRBJ1-3	TRBV30	NA	NA	TGTGCCTGGAGTGTACAGGGCTTGCTTGGAAACACCATATATTTT	CAWSVQGLLGNTIYF
TRBJ1-2	TRBV28	NA	NA	TGTGCCAGCAGTTTAACAGGAGTCCACTATGGCTACACCTTC	CASSLTGVHYGYTF
TRBJ2-7	TRBV27	NA	NA	TGTGCCAGCAGTTTACAGGCCAGGGCAAGCTACGAGCAGTACTTC	CASSLQARASYEQYF
TRBJ2-1	TRBV5-1	NA	TRBD2	TGCGCCAGCAGCCCCCCCGGGACTAGCGGGATGAATGAGCAGTTCTTC	CASSPPGTSGMNEQFF
TRBJ2-3	TRBV2	NA	TRBD2	TGTGCCAGCAGTGTCATAAGCGGGGGGGTTGGGGATACGCAGTATTTT	CASSVISGGVGDTQYF
TRBJ1-2	TRBV29-1	NA	NA	TGCAGCGTTGACGTCAGGGGTAGCCGAAACTATGGCTACACCTTC	CSVDVRGSRNYGYTF
TRBJ2-2	TRBV29-1	NA	TRBD1	TGCAGCGTTCACCATACCGACAGGGGCAGCACCGGGGAGCTGTTTTTT	CSVHHTDRGSTGELFF
TRBJ2-1	TRBV19	NA	TRBD1	TGTGCCGCCCGACAGGGGGGTTCGAATGAGCAGTTCTTC	CAARQGGSNEQFF
TRBJ2-1	TRBV28	NA	TRBD1	TGTGCCAGCCCACCGACAGGGGGCCCCTACAATGAGCAGTTCTTC	CASPPTGGPYNEQFF
TRBJ2-7	TRBV5-6	NA	NA	TGTGCCAGCAGCTTGGGGTTGATGAGATACGAGCAGTACTTC	CASSLGLMRYEQYF
TRBJ1-5	TRBV28	NA	NA	TGTGCGAGCTCTTCAAGGGGGGGGGATCAGCCCCAGCATTTT	CASSSRGGDQPQHF
TRBJ1-6	TRBV6-5	NA	NA	TGTGCCAGCAGCAACGGGGGGGATTCACCCCTCCACTTT	CASSNGGDSPLHF
TRBJ2-3	TRBV14	NA	NA	TGTGCCAGCAGCTACGTTGTAGGAGCCGGCACAGATACGCAGTATTTT	CASSYVVGAGTDTQYF
TRBJ1-6	TRBV7-3	NA	TRBD1	TGTGCCAGCAGCCCGGACAGGGGTTCACCCCTCCACTTT	CASSPDRGSPLHF
TRBJ2-7	TRBV7-9	once	NA	TGTGCCAGCAGCTTAGGTACAGGGTACGGCGAGCAGTACTTC	CASSLGTGYGEQYF
TRBJ1-2	TRBV13	NA	NA	TGTGCCAGCAGCCGTAGTGTCTTGCCCCGTAACTATGGCTACACCTTC	CASSRSVLPRNYGYTF
TRBJ2-1	TRBV2	NA	NA	TGTGCCAGCAGTACCCGAGGCGGGGACTACAATGAGCAGTTCTTC	CASSTRGGDYNEQFF
TRBJ2-1	TRBV9	NA	NA	TGTGCCAGCAGCGTAGGTAGCTATTCCTACAATGAGCAGTTCTTC	CASSVGSYSYNEQFF
TRBJ2-7	TRBV27	NA	NA	TGTGCCAGCAGTTTAGCAGCGAGCTACGAGCAGTACTTC	CASSLAASYEQYF
TRBJ2-5	TRBV6-5	NA	NA	TGTGCCAGCAGTCAGTCTTGGAGGGTCCAAGAGACCCAGTACTTC	CASSQSWRVQETQYF
TRBJ2-7	TRBV4-2	NA	NA	TGTGCCAGCAGCGATATCCGGGACACCCACGAGCAGTACTTC	CASSDIRDTHEQYF
TRBJ1-2	TRBV7-3	NA	NA	TGTGCCAGCAGCTTATCCGGGTCCGGCTACACCTTC	CASSLSGSGYTF
TRBJ2-7	TRBV7-2	once	NA	TGTGCCAGCAGCGCCTCCCCGGGACTTAGAATCTACGAGCAGTACTTC	CASSASPGLRIYEQYF
TRBJ2-2	TRBV11-2	NA	TRBD2	TGTGCCAGCAGCTCTTTAGCGGGGGGGCGCCGGGAGCTGTTTTTT	CASSSLAGGRRELFF
TRBJ2-7	TRBV10-2	NA	NA	TGCGCCAGCAGTGCGCCTAGCTCCTACGAGCAGTACTTC	CASSAPSSYEQYF
TRBJ2-3	TRBV7-9	NA	NA	TGTGCCAGCAGCTTAGGAGTAGCTACGCAGTATTTT	CASSLGVATQYF
TRBJ2-1	TRBV9	NA	NA	TGTGCCAGCAGCGTAACCAGCGGGAATGAGCAGTTCTTC	CASSVTSGNEQFF
TRBJ1-5	TRBV7-9	NA	NA	TGTGCCAGCAGCTTAATCGGGGGCAATCAGCCCCAGCATTTT	CASSLIGGNQPQHF
TRBJ1-6	TRBV4-1	NA	NA	TGCGCCAGCAGCCAAGGCCTCCATCGAGAATCACCCCTCCACTTT	CASSQGLHRESPLHF